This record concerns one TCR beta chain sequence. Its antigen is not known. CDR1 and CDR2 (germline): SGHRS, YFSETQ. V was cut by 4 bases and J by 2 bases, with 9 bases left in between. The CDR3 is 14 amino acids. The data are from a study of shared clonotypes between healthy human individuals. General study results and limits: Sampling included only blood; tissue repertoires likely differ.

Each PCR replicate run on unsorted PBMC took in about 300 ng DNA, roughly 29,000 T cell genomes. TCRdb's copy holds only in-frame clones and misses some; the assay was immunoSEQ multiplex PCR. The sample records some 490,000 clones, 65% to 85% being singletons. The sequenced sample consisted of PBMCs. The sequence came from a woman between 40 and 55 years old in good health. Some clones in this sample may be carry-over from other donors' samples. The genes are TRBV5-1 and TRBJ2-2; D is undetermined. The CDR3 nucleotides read TGCGCCAGCAGCCCCAATAGTAACACCGGGGAGCTGTTTTTT. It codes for CASSPNSNTGELFF.